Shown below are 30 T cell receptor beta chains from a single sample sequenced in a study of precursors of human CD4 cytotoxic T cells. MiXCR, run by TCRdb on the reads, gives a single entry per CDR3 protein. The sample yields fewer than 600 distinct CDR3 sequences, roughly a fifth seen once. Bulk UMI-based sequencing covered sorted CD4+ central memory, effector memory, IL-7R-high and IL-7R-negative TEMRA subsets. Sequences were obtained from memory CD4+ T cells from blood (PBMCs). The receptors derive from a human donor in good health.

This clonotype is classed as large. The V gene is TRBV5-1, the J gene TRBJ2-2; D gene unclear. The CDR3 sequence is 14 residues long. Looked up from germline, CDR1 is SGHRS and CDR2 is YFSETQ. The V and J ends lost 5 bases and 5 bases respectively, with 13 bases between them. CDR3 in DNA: TGCGCCAGCAGTTCGACACTGTCTACCGGGGAGCTGTTTTTT. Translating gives CASSSTLSTGELFF.

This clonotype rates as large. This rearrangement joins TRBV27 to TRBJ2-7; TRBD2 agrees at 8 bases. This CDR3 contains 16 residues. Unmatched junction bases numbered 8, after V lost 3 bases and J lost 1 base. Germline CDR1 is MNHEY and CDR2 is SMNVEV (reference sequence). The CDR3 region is CASSFHSGSPSYEQYF. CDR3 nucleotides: TGTGCCAGCAGTTTCCACAGCGGGAGCCCGTCCTACGAGCAGTACTTC.

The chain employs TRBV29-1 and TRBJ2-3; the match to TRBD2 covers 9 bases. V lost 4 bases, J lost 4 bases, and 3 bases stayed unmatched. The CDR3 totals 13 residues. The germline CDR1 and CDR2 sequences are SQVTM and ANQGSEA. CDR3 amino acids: CSVVAGGPDTQYF. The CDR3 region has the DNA TGCAGCGTTGTCGCGGGAGGGCCAGATACGCAGTATTTT.

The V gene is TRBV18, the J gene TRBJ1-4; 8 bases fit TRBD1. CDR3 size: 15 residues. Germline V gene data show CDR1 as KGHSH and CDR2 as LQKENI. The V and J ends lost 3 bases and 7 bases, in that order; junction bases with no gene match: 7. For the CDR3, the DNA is TGTGCCAGCTCACCCCCCGGGACAGGATTTGAAAAACTGTTTTTT. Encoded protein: CASSPPGTGFEKLFF.

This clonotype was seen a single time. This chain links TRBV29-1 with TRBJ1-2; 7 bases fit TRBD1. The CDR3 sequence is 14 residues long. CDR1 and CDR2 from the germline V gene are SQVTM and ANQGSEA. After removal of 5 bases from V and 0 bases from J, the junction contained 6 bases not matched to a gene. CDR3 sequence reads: CSVPTGVANYGYTF. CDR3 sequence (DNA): TGCAGCGTTCCCACAGGGGTAGCTAACTATGGCTACACCTTC.

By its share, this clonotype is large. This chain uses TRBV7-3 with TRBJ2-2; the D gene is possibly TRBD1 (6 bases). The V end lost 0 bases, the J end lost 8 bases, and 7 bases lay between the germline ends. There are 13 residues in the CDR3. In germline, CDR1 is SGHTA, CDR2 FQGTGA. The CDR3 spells CASSLTGAGELFF. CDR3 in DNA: TGTGCCAGCAGCTTAACGGGGGCTGGGGAGCTGTTTTTT.

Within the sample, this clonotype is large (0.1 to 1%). CDR3 DNA: TGCGCCAGCAGCTTGTCGTCCAATGAGCAGTTCTTC. It translates to CASSLSSNEQFF. The J gene is TRBJ2-1, the V gene TRBV5-1; D remains ambiguous. Trimming left V 1 base short and J 6 bases short, with 5 bases between. CDR1 is SGHRS and CDR2 is YFSETQ in the germline V gene. The CDR3 has 12 amino acids. Combining the CDR3 with reference TRBV5-1 and TRBJ2-1 gives the whole variable domain KAGVTQTPRYLIKTRGQQVTLSCSPISGHRSVSWYQQTPGQGLQFLFEYFSETQRNKGNFPGRFSGRQFSNSRSEMNVSTLELGDSALYLCASSLSSNEQFFGPGTRLTVL.

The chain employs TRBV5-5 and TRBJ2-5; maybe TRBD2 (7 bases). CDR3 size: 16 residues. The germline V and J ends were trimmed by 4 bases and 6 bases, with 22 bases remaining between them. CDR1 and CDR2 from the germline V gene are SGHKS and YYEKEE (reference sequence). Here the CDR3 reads CASSLGGAVRIQTQYF. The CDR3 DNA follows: TGTGCCAGCAGCCTGGGGGGGGCGGTTCGGATACAGACCCAGTACTTC.

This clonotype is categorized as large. CDR3 DNA sequence: TGTGCCAGCACTCCTGGGGACGGAGACTATGGCTACACCTTC. Its translation is CASTPGDGDYGYTF. This rearrangement joins TRBV12-3 or TRBV12-4 to TRBJ1-2, with a possible D match to TRBD1 (5 bases). CDR3 length equals 14 residues. Trimming stripped 7 bases from V and 3 bases from J, with 15 bases between.

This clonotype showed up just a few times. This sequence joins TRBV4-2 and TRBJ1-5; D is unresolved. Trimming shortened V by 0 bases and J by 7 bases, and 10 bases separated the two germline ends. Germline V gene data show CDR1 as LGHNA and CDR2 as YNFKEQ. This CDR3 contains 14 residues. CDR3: CASSQERAGQPQHF. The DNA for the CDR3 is TGTGCCAGCAGCCAAGAAAGGGCCGGGCAGCCCCAGCATTTT.

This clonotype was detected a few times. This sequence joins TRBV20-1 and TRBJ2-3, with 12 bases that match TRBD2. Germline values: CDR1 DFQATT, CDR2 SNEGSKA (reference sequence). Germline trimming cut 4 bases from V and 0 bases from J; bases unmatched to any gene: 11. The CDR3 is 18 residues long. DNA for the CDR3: TGCAGTGCTAAAAGGGCCAGACTAGCGGGAGAGAGCACAGATACGCAGTATTTT. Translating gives CSAKRARLAGESTDTQYF.

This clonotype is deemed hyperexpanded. The DNA of the CDR3 is TGCGCCAGCAGCCCCGGGGGGGCAACTAATGAAAAACTGTTTTTT. This translates into CASSPGGATNEKLFF. The chain links TRBV5-1 to TRBJ1-4; perhaps TRBD1 as D (5 bases). Germline V lookup: CDR1 SGHRS, CDR2 YFSETQ. Trimming left V 4 bases short and J 0 bases short, with 10 bases between. The CDR3 consists of 15 residues.

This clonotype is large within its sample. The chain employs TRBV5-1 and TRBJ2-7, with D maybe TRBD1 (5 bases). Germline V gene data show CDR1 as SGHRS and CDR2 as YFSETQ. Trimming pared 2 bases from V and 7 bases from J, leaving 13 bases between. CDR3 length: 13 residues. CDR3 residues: CASSFAGSMEQYF. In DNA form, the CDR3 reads TGCGCCAGCAGCTTTGCAGGGTCGATGGAGCAGTACTTC.

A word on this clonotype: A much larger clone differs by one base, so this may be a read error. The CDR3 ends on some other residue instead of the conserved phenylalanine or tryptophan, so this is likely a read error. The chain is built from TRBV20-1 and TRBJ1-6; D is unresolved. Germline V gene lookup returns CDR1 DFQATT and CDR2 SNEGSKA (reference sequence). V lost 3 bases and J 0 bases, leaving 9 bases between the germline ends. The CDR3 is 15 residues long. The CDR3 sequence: CSARRESSYNSPLHC. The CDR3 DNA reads TGCAGTGCTAGGAGGGAGAGCTCCTATAATTCACCCCTCCACTGT.

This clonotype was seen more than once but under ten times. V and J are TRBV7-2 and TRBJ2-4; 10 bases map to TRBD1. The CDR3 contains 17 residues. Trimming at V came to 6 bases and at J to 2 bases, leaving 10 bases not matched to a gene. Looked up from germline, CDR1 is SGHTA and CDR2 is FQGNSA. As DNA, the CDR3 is TGTGCCAGCAGACCGATGGGGACAGGGGTGTCCAAAAACATTCAGTACTTC. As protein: CASRPMGTGVSKNIQYF. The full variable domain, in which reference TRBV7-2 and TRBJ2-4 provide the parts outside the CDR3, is GAGVSQSPSNKVTEKGKDVELRCDPISGHTALYWYRQSLGQGLEFLIYFQGNSAPDKSGLPSDRFSAERTGGSVSTLTIQRTQQEDSAVYLCASRPMGTGVSKNIQYFGAGTRLSVL.

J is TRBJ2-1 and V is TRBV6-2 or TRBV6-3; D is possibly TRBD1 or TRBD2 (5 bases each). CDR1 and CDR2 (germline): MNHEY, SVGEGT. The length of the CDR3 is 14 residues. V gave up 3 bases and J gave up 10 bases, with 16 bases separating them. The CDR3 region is CASSYQSGTTEQFF. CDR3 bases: TGTGCCAGCAGTTATCAATCCGGGACCACGGAGCAGTTCTTC.

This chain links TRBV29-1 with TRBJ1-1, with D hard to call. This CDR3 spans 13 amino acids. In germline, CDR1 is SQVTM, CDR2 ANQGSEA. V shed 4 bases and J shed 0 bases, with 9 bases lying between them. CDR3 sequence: CSVVRVMNTEAFF. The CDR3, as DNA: TGCAGCGTTGTTAGGGTCATGAACACTGAAGCTTTCTTT.

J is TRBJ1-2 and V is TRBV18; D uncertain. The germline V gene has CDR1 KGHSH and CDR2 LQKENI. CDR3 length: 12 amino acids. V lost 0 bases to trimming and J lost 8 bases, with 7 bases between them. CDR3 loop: CASSPPGEGYTF. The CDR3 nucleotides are TGTGCCAGCTCACCACCCGGGGAGGGCTACACCTTC.

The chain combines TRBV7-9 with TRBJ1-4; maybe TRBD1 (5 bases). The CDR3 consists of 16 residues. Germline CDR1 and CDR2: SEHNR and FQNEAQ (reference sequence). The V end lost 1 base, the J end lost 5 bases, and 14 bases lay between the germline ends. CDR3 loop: CASSLGQGSENEKLFF. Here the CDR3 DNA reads TGTGCCAGCAGCTTAGGCCAGGGCAGTGAGAATGAAAAACTGTTTTTT.

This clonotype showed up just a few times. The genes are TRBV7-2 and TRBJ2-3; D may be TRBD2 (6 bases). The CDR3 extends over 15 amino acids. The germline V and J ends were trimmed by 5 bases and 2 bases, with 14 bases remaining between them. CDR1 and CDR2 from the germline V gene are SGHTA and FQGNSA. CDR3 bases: TGTGCCAGCAGCCGGATGGACTATGCCACAGATACGCAGTATTTT. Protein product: CASSRMDYATDTQYF.

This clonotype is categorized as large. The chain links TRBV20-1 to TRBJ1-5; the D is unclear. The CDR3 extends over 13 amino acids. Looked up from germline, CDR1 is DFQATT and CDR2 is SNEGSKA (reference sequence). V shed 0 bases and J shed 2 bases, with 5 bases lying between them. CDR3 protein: CSAREYGNQPQHF. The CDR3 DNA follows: TGCAGTGCTAGAGAGTACGGCAATCAGCCCCAGCATTTT.

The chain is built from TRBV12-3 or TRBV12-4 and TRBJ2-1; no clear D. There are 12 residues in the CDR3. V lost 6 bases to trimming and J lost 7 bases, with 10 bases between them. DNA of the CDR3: TGTGCCAGCAGCTTGGGCTCGAATGAGCAGTTCTTC. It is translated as CASSLGSNEQFF.

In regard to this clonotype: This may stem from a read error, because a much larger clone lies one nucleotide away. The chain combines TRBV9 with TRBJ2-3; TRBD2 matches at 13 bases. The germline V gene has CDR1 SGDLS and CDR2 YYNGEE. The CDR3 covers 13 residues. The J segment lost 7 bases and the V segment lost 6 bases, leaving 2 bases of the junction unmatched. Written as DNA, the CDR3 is TGTGCCAGCATGACTAGCGGGGGGAATACGCAGTATTTT. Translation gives CASMTSGGNTQYF.

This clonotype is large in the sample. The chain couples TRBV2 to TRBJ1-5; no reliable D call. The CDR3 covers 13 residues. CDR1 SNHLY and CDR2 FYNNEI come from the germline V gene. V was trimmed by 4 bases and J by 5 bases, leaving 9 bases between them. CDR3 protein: CASSASPYQPQHF. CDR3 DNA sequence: TGTGCCAGCAGTGCCAGTCCTTATCAGCCCCAGCATTTT.

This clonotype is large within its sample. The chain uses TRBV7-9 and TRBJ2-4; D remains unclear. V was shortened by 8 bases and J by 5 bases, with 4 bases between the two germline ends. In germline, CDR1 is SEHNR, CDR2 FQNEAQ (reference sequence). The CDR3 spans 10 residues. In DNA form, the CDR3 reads TGTGCCAGCGGGGAAAACATTCAGTACTTC. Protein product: CASGENIQYF. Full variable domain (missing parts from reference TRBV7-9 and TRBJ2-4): DTGVSQNPRHKITKRGQNVTFRCDPISEHNRLYWYRQTLGQGPEFLTYFQNEAQLEKSRLLSDRFSAERPKGSFSTLEIQRTEQGDSAMYLCASGENIQYFGAGTRLSVL.

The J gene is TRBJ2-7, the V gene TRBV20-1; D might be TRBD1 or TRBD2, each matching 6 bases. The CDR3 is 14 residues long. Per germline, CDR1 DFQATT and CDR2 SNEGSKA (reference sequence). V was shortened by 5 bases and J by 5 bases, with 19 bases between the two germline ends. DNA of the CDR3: TGCAGTGCTCCGCGAGGGGGGTCCACCGACGAGCAGTACTTC. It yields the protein CSAPRGGSTDEQYF.

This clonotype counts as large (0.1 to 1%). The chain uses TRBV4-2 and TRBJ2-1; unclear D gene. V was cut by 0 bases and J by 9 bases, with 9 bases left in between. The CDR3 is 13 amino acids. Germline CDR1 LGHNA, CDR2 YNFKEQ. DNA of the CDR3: TGTGCCAGCAGCCAAGATCGGCCGTTTGAGCAGTTCTTC. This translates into CASSQDRPFEQFF.

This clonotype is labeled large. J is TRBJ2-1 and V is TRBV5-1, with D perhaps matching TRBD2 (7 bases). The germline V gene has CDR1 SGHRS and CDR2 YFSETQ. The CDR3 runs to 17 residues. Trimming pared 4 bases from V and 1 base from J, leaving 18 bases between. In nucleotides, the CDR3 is TGCGCCAGCAGCCCCCGCGGGGGCGCGCGGTCCTACAATGAGCAGTTCTTC. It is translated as CASSPRGGARSYNEQFF.

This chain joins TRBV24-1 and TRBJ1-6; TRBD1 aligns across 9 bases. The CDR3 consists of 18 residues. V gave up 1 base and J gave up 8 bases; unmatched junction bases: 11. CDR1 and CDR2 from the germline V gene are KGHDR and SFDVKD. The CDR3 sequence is CATSDFRDRELLDSPLHF. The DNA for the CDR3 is TGTGCCACCAGTGATTTTCGGGACAGGGAGCTTTTGGATTCACCCCTCCACTTT.

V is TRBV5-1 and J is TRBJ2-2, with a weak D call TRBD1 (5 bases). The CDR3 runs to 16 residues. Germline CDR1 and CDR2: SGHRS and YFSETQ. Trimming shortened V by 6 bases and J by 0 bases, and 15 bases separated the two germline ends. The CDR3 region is CASTARVWANTGELFF. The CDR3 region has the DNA TGCGCCAGCACCGCCAGGGTTTGGGCGAACACCGGGGAGCTGTTTTTT. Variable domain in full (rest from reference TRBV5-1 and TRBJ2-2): KAGVTQTPRYLIKTRGQQVTLSCSPISGHRSVSWYQQTPGQGLQFLFEYFSETQRNKGNFPGRFSGRQFSNSRSEMNVSTLELGDSALYLCASTARVWANTGELFFGEGSRLTVL.